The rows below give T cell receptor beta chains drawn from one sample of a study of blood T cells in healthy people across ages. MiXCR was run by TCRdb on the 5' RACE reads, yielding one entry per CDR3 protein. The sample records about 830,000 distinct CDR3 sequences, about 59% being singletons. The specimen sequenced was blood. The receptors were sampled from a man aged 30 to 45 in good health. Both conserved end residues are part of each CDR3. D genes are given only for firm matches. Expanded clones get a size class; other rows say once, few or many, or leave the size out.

cdr3_nt: TGTGCCAGCAGCTTTGGACAGCCTCGGGAGAAACTGTTTTTT
cdr3_aa: CASSFGQPREKLFF
j_call: TRBJ1-4
v_call: TRBV5-5
clone_size: many
d_call: NA

cdr3_nt: TGTGCCAGCAGTCACCGGGACAGGGATTATTCACCCCTCCACTTT
cdr3_aa: CASSHRDRDYSPLHF
j_call: TRBJ1-6
v_call: TRBV2
clone_size: NA
d_call: TRBD1

cdr3_nt: TGTGCCAGCAGCTTGGGCGACAGGGGGCAAGAGACCCAGTACTTC
cdr3_aa: CASSLGDRGQETQYF
j_call: TRBJ2-5
v_call: TRBV11-3
clone_size: NA
d_call: TRBD1

cdr3_nt: TGCAGTGCCCCCCGAGGTAGCGGAGACCAAGAGACCCAGTACTTC
cdr3_aa: CSAPRGSGDQETQYF
j_call: TRBJ2-5
v_call: TRBV20-1
clone_size: NA
d_call: NA

cdr3_nt: TGTGCCAGCAGCTTAGCTGGGTCAGGGAAGAAGGTTGAGCAGTTCTTC
cdr3_aa: CASSLAGSGKKVEQFF
j_call: TRBJ2-1
v_call: TRBV7-2
clone_size: NA
d_call: NA

cdr3_nt: TGTGCCAGCAGTGAAGCGTATTGGGTATACGAGCAGTACTTC
cdr3_aa: CASSEAYWVYEQYF
j_call: TRBJ2-7
v_call: TRBV2
clone_size: NA
d_call: NA

cdr3_nt: TGTGCCAGCAGTTTGTTGGGACTAGCAGGAGGGGAGCTGTTTTTT
cdr3_aa: CASSLLGLAGGELFF
j_call: TRBJ2-2
v_call: TRBV27
clone_size: NA
d_call: TRBD2

cdr3_nt: TGCAGTGCCGAATCTACTAGCGGGGGCAACAATGAGCAGTTCTTC
cdr3_aa: CSAESTSGGNNEQFF
j_call: TRBJ2-1
v_call: TRBV20-1
clone_size: NA
d_call: TRBD2

cdr3_nt: TGTGCCAGCAGTGACCGGGGCGCGTTCGATACGCAGTATTTT
cdr3_aa: CASSDRGAFDTQYF
j_call: TRBJ2-3
v_call: TRBV6-6
clone_size: NA
d_call: NA

cdr3_nt: TGCGCCTGCAGCTGGAGGGACACCGAGAAAGATACGCAGTATTTT
cdr3_aa: CACSWRDTEKDTQYF
j_call: TRBJ2-3
v_call: TRBV5-1
clone_size: NA
d_call: NA

cdr3_nt: TGTGCCAGCAGCAAGGCGCGGGTTCATGGGCCCCAGCATTTT
cdr3_aa: CASSKARVHGPQHF
j_call: TRBJ1-5
v_call: TRBV21-1
clone_size: few
d_call: NA

cdr3_nt: TGTGCCAGCAAAGCAGGGCCTACTGAGGGCTACACCTTC
cdr3_aa: CASKAGPTEGYTF
j_call: TRBJ1-2
v_call: TRBV12-3/TRBV12-4
clone_size: NA
d_call: NA

cdr3_nt: TGTGCCGGCAGTCACGGGACACCTTCGTACAATGAGCAGTTCTTC
cdr3_aa: CAGSHGTPSYNEQFF
j_call: TRBJ2-1
v_call: TRBV6-6
clone_size: NA
d_call: NA

cdr3_nt: TGTGCCAGCAGTCCTCGGGGAGACTCCTACGAGCAGTACTTC
cdr3_aa: CASSPRGDSYEQYF
j_call: TRBJ2-7
v_call: TRBV12-3/TRBV12-4
clone_size: few
d_call: NA

cdr3_nt: TGTGCCAGCAGCATCGGACAGGGCAATGAGCAGTTCTTC
cdr3_aa: CASSIGQGNEQFF
j_call: TRBJ2-1
v_call: TRBV7-3
clone_size: few
d_call: TRBD1

cdr3_nt: TGTGCCAGCAGCGTAGACCCCGGGGAAACTGAAGCTTTCTTT
cdr3_aa: CASSVDPGETEAFF
j_call: TRBJ1-1
v_call: TRBV9
clone_size: NA
d_call: NA

cdr3_nt: TGTGCCATCCAACCAGGAGGGGTCACAGATACGCAGTATTTT
cdr3_aa: CAIQPGGVTDTQYF
j_call: TRBJ2-3
v_call: TRBV28
clone_size: NA
d_call: NA